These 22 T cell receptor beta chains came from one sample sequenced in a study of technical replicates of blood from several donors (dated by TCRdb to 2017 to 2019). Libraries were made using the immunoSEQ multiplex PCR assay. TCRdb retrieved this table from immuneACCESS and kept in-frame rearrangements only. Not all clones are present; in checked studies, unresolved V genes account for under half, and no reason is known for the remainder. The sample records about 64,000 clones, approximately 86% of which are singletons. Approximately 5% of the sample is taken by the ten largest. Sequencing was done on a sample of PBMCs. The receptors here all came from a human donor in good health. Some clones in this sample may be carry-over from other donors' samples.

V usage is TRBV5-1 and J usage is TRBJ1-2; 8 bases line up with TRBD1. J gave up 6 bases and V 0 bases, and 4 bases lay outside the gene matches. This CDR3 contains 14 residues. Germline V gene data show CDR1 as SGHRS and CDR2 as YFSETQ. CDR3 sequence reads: CASSLGDRYNGYTF. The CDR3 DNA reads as TGCGCCAGCAGCTTGGGGGACAGGTACAATGGCTACACCTTC.

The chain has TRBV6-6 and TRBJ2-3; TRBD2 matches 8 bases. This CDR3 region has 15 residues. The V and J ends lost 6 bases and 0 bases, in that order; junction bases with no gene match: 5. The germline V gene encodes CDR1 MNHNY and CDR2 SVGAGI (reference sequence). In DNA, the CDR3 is TGTGCCAGCAGGGAGACTAGCGCCAGCACAGATACGCAGTATTTT. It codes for CASRETSASTDTQYF.

CDR3 DNA sequence: TGTGCCAGCGTAAGGGACAGGGGTGCCAACTGGGGCTACACCTTC. Protein: CASVRDRGANWGYTF. The chain has TRBV6-1 and TRBJ1-2; 10 nucleotides agree with TRBD1. The germline V gene encodes CDR1 MNHNS and CDR2 SASEGT. J gave up 8 bases and V 8 bases, and 14 bases lay outside the gene matches. CDR3 length: 15 residues.

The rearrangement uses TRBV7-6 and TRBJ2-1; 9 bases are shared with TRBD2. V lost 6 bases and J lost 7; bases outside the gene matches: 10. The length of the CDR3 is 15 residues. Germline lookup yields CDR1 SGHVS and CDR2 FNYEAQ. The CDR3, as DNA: TGTGCCAGCAGTCCGTCAAGCGGGAGGATGAATGAGCAGTTCTTC. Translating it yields CASSPSSGRMNEQFF.

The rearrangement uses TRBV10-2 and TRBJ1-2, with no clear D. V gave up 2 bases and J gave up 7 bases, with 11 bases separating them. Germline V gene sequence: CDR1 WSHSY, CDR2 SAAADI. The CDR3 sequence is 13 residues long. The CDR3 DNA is TGCGCCAGCAGTGAGCCCCCCCCCTTTGGCTACACCTTC. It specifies CASSEPPPFGYTF.

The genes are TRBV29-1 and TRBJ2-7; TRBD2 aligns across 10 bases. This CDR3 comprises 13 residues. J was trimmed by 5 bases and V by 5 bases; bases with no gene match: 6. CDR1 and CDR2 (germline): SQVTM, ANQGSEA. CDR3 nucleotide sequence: TGCAGCGTTTTTAGCGGGAGGAGTAACGAGCAGTACTTC. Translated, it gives CSVFSGRSNEQYF.

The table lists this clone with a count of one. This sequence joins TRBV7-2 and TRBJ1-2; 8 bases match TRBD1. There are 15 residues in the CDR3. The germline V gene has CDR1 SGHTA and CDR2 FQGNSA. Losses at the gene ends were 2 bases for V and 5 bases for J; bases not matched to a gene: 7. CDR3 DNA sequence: TGTGCCAGCAGCTTACTAGGACAGGGAGGGTATGGCTACACCTTC. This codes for CASSLLGQGGYGYTF.

The CDR3 here is CASTEAGRTDTQYF. The CDR3 DNA reads TGTGCCAGCACGGAAGCGGGTAGGACAGATACGCAGTATTTT. V usage is TRBV9 and J usage is TRBJ2-3; possible D gene TRBD2, 6 bases. The CDR3 contains 14 residues. V was cut by 6 bases and J by 3 bases, with 14 bases left in between. The germline V gene encodes CDR1 SGDLS and CDR2 YYNGEE.

Written as DNA, the CDR3 is TGTGCCAGCAGTTACTTGCAGGGGGAACAAGAGACCCAGTACTTC. It codes for CASSYLQGEQETQYF. The rearrangement joins TRBV6-5 to TRBJ2-5, with 7 bases lining up with TRBD1. V shed 1 base and J 2 bases; nucleotides not matched to a gene: 4. The CDR3 is 15 amino acids. The germline CDR1 and CDR2 sequences are MNHEY and SVGAGI.

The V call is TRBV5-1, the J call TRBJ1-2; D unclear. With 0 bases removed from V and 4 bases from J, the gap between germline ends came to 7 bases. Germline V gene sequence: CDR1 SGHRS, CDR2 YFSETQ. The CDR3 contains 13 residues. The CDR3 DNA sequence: TGCGCCAGCAGCTTGGCCGGTTTCTATGGCTACACCTTC. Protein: CASSLAGFYGYTF.

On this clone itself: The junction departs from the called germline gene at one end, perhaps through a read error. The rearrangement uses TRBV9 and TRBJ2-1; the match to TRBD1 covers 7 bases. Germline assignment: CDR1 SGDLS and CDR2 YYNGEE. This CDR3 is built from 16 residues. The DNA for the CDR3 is TGTGCCAGCAGCGTAGCCGACAGGGTCCCCTACGATGAGCAGTTCTTC. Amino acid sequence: CASSVADRVPYDEQFF.

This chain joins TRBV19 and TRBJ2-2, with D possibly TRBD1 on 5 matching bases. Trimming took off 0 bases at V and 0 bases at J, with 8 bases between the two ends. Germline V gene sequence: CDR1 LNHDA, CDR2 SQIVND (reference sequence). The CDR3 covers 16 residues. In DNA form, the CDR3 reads TGTGCCAGTAGTATAGACAGGGCGCCGAACACCGGGGAGCTGTTTTTT. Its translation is CASSIDRAPNTGELFF.

The CDR3 spells CASSPPSVNYGYTF. The DNA of the CDR3 is TGTGCCAGCTCACCACCGTCAGTAAACTATGGCTACACCTTC. The V gene is TRBV18, the J gene TRBJ1-2; unclear D gene. V dropped 0 bases and J dropped 2 bases, with 7 bases sitting between them. CDR3 length: 14 amino acids. Germline V gives CDR1 KGHSH, CDR2 LQKENI.

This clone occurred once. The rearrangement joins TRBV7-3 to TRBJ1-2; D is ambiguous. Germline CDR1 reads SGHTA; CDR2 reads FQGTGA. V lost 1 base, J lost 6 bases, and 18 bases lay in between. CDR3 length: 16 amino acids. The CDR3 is CASSLSPTAGEDGYTF. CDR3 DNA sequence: TGTGCCAGCAGCTTAAGCCCTACGGCCGGAGAAGATGGCTACACCTTC.

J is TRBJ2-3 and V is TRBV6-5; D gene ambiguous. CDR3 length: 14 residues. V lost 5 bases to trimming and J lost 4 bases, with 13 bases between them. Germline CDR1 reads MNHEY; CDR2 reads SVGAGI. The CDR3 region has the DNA TGTGCCAGCAGTCGAAGACGGGTCCCAGATACGCAGTATTTT. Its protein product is CASSRRRVPDTQYF.

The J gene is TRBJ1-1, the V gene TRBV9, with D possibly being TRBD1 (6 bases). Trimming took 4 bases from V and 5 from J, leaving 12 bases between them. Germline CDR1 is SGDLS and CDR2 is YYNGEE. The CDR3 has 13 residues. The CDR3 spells CASSTTGLTEAFF. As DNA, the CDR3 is TGTGCCAGCAGCACAACAGGGTTGACTGAAGCTTTCTTT.

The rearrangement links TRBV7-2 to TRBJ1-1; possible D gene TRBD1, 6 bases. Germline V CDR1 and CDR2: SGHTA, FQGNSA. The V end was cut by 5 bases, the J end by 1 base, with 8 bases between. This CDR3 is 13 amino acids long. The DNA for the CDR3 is TGTGCCAGCAGCCGACAGGCGAACACTGAAGCTTTCTTT. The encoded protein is CASSRQANTEAFF.

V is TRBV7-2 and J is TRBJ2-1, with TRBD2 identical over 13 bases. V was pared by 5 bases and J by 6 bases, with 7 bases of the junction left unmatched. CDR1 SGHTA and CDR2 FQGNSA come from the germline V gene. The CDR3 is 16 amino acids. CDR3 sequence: CASSLSGTSGVNEQFF. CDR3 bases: TGTGCCAGCAGCCTATCCGGGACTAGCGGGGTCAATGAGCAGTTCTTC. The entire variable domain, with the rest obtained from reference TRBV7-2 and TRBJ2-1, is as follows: GAGVSQSPSNKVTEKGKDVELRCDPISGHTALYWYRQSLGQGLEFLIYFQGNSAPDKSGLPSDRFSAERTGGSVSTLTIQRTQQEDSAVYLCASSLSGTSGVNEQFFGPGTRLTVL.

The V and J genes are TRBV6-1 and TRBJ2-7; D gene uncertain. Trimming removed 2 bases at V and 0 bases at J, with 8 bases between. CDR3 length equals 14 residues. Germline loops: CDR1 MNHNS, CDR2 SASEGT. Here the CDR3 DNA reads TGTGCCAGCAGTGAAAGCAGGAACTCCTACGAGCAGTACTTC. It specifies CASSESRNSYEQYF.

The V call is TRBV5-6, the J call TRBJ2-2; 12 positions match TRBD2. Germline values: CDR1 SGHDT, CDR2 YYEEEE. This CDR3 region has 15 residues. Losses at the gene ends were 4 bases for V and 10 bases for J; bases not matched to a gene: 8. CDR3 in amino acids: CASSKASGRAVELFF. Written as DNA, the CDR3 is TGTGCCAGCAGCAAGGCTAGCGGGAGGGCGGTGGAGCTGTTTTTT. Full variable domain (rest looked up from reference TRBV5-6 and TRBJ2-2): DAGVTQSPTHLIKTRGQQVTLRCSPKSGHDTVSWYQQALGQGPQFIFQYYEEEERQRGNFPDRFSGHQFPNYSSELNVNALLLGDSALYLCASSKASGRAVELFFGEGSRLTVL.

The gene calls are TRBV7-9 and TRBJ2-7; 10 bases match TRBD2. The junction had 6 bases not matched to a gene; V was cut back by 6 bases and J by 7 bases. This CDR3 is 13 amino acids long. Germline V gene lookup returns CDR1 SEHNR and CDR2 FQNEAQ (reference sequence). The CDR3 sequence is CASRTPSGSEQYF. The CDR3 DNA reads TGTGCCAGCAGAACCCCTAGCGGGAGTGAGCAGTACTTC.

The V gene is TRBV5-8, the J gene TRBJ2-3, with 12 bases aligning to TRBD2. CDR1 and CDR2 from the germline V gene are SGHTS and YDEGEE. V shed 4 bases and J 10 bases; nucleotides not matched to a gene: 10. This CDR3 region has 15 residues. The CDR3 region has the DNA TGTGCCAGCAGCCGCGGGACTAGCGGGTATTATGCGCAGTATTTT. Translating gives CASSRGTSGYYAQYF.